This T cell receptor beta chain was identified during a study of blood T cell repertoires in COVID-19. Across the study: Acute and convalescent COVID-19 samples came from the United States, Italy and Spain.

In the original analysis: Amplification of reference gene primers provided the estimated nucleated cell counts. Generated by immunoSEQ multiplex PCR, the TCRdb table keeps only in-frame clones and is missing some. The V and J calls and clone size were taken over from that table, and D and trimming were inferred from the DNA. The repertoire holds approximately 170,000 clones, with about four fifths as singletons. Trimming removed 2 bases at V and 2 bases at J, with 12 bases between. CDR1 and CDR2 from the germline V gene are MNHNS and SASEGT. The CDR3 loop spans 15 amino acids. The TCR comes from a man between 65 and 85 years old who had recovered from COVID-19. V usage is TRBV6-1 and J usage is TRBJ2-5; D is unresolved. Material for sequencing was peripheral blood. CDR3 nucleotide sequence: TGTGCCAGCAGTGAACCCAGACACCTACAAGAGACCCAGTACTTC. Amino acids: CASSEPRHLQETQYF.